This T cell receptor (beta chain) was sequenced in a study of tumor-infiltrating lymphocytes in primary liver carcinoma. Germline DNA was also extracted, with blood RNA taken from unsorted whole blood. Germline-derived CDR1 and CDR2 are SGHAT and FQDESV (reference sequence). The CDR3 loop spans 15 amino acids. To note about this clonotype: Sequence at one end of the junction differs from germline and may be a read error.

Total RNA (around 500 ng) served as template for TCR beta cDNA synthesis primed by a constant-region primer. Employing slightly modified ARM-PCR, three nested multiplex PCR rounds were run, and these gave rise to the TCR beta libraries. Each of the first two PCR rounds ran roughly 10 cycles with TRBV1-TRBV30 forward and C-beta reverse primers. TCRdb ran MiXCR on the multiplex PCR reads and lists one entry per CDR3 protein. In the table there are approximately 330,000 distinct CDR3 sequences, approximately 65% of which are singletons. The receptor comes from a middle-aged man with primary liver carcinoma and hepatitis B virus infection. The V and J genes are TRBV11-1 and TRBJ2-3; 12 bases map to TRBD2. The sequenced sample was peripheral blood. The DNA for the CDR3 is TGTGTCAGCAGCCAGACTAGCGGGAGTTCTGATAGGCAGTATTTT. Protein product: CVSSQTSGSSDRQYF. The full variable domain, its missing parts supplied by reference TRBV11-1 and TRBJ2-3, is EAEVAQSPRYKITEKSQAVAFWCDPISGHATLYWYRQILGQGPELLVQFQDESVVDDSQLPKDRFSAERLKGVDSTLKIQPAELGDSAMYLCVSSQTSGSSDRQYFGPGTRLTVL.